A selection of T cell receptor beta chains follows, all from one sample in a study of T cell responses to AZD1222 COVID-19 vaccine. The protocol was immunoSEQ multiplex PCR, while the TCRdb copy is restricted to in-frame clones and leaves out a portion. The sample has about 130,000 clones, 70% to 90% seen once; the top ten hold about 9.9%. The material was peripheral blood, obtained 28 days after the second AZD1222 dose. The receptors stem from an adult who received the AZD1222 COVID-19 vaccine. The CDR3 runs from the conserved cysteine through the conserved F or W. A D gene is named only where the DNA matches it firmly. Some rows mark clone size as missing; the rest say once, few, many or name a class of expanded clone.

TRBV30	-	-	TRBJ1-2	CAWNRRRELDGYTF	TGTGCCTGGAATCGGCGCAGGGAGCTAGATGGCTACACCTTC
TRBV10-1	TRBD1	-	TRBJ1-1	CASSMGTAYQAFF	TGCGCCAGCAGTATGGGGACAGCCTACCAAGCTTTCTTT
TRBV2	-	-	TRBJ1-2	CATRERDYGYTF	TGTGCCACCCGGGAACGGGACTATGGCTACACCTTC
TRBV13	TRBD2	-	TRBJ2-3	CASSSSGGTDTQYF	TGTGCCAGCAGCTCTAGCGGAGGGACAGATACGCAGTATTTT
TRBV3-1/TRBV3-2	-	-	TRBJ1-1	CASSQEGASDEAFF	TGTGCCAGCAGCCAAGAGGGGGCGAGTGATGAAGCTTTCTTT
TRBV7-9	-	-	TRBJ1-6	CASSLEGTTNSPLHF	TGTGCCAGCAGCTTAGAAGGGACAACAAATTCACCCCTCCACTTT
TRBV4-3	-	-	TRBJ2-1	CASSQVFGTGQFF	TGCGCCAGCAGCCAAGTTTTTGGGACTGGGCAGTTCTTC
TRBV6-6	-	-	TRBJ2-7	CASSYVGAPSEQYF	TGTGCCAGCAGTTACGTCGGAGCCCCCTCCGAGCAGTACTTC
TRBV7-2	-	-	TRBJ1-3	CASSPFLRGSGNTIYF	TGTGCCAGCAGCCCCTTTTTACGGGGCTCTGGAAACACCATATATTTT
TRBV27	-	-	TRBJ2-3	CASSSPPSGADTQYF	TGTGCCAGCAGTTCCCCCCCCTCAGGGGCTGATACGCAGTATTTT
TRBV19	-	-	TRBJ1-1	CASSPYQLNTEAFF	TGTGCCAGTAGCCCTTATCAGTTGAACACTGAAGCTTTCTTT
TRBV12-3/TRBV12-4	-	-	TRBJ1-3	CASSFGNTIYF	TGTGCCAGCAGTTTTGGCAACACCATATATTTT
TRBV27	-	-	TRBJ2-2	CASSFGVGELFF	TGTGCCAGCAGTTTTGGGGTTGGGGAGCTGTTTTTT
TRBV30	TRBD1	-	TRBJ2-5	CAWSAGTLTGSTQYF	TGTGCCTGGAGTGCAGGGACCTTGACAGGGTCGACCCAGTACTTC
TRBV7-9	TRBD2	-	TRBJ2-1	CASIPSSGRYNEQFF	TGTGCCAGCATCCCCTCTAGCGGGAGATACAATGAGCAGTTCTTC
TRBV6-2/TRBV6-3	-	-	TRBJ2-5	CASSFYRALYQETQYF	TGTGCCAGCAGTTTCTATCGGGCCCTTTACCAAGAGACCCAGTACTTC
TRBV5-5	-	-	TRBJ1-4	CASSFSALNEKLFF	TGTGCCAGCAGCTTTTCGGCCCTTAATGAAAAACTGTTTTTT
TRBV20-1	-	-	TRBJ1-2	CSARPQYGYTF	TGCAGTGCTAGACCCCAGTACGGCTACACCTTC
TRBV10-3	-	-	TRBJ2-1	CAISEYYPADEQFF	TGTGCCATCAGTGAATACTACCCGGCGGATGAGCAGTTCTTC
TRBV5-4	-	-	TRBJ2-3	CASSLERRNTQYF	TGTGCCAGCAGCTTGGAGCGGAGGAATACGCAGTATTTT
TRBV29-1	-	-	TRBJ2-7	CSVWDFDYEQYF	TGCAGCGTTTGGGACTTCGACTACGAGCAGTACTTC
TRBV5-1	-	-	TRBJ1-5	CASSLGLQVGSNQPQHF	TGCGCCAGCAGCCTAGGCCTACAGGTCGGTAGCAATCAGCCCCAGCATTTT
TRBV5-1	TRBD1	-	TRBJ1-1	CASSRGRGITNTEAFF	TGCGCCTCCTCCCGTGGCAGGGGGATAACTAACACTGAAGCTTTCTTT
TRBV30	TRBD1	-	TRBJ1-2	CAGWTGGGYTF	TGTGCCGGCTGGACAGGCGGCGGCTACACCTTC
TRBV13	TRBD2	-	TRBJ2-2	CASSWGLANTGELFF	TGTGCCAGCAGCTGGGGACTAGCGAACACCGGGGAGCTGTTTTTT
TRBV10-3	-	-	TRBJ2-3	CAITSIQAASSTDTQYF	TGTGCCATCACCTCAATTCAGGCAGCCTCAAGCACAGATACGCAGTATTTT
TRBV7-3	-	-	TRBJ2-1	CASSPAGVSYNEQFF	TGTGCCAGCAGCCCAGCCGGGGTATCCTACAATGAGCAGTTCTTC
TRBV7-2	-	-	TRBJ2-3	CASSLEGTGTDTQYF	TGTGCCAGCAGCTTAGAGGGGACCGGCACAGATACGCAGTATTTT
TRBV3-1/TRBV3-2	-	once	TRBJ2-6	CASSQSLPSSGANVLTF	TGTGCCAGCAGCCAGTCACTCCCGTCCTCTGGGGCCAACGTCCTGACTTTC
TRBV2	-	few	TRBJ1-4	CASSSEKSNEKLFF	TGTGCCAGCAGCTCCGAGAAGTCGAATGAAAAACTGTTTTTT
TRBV29-1	TRBD2	-	TRBJ2-7	CSVAIGLAGPAYEQYF	TGCAGCGTTGCCATAGGACTAGCGGGACCAGCCTACGAGCAGTACTTC
TRBV15	TRBD2	-	TRBJ2-6	CATSRRGTGANVLTF	TGTGCCACCAGCAGGCGGGGGACTGGGGCCAACGTCCTGACTTTC
TRBV29-1	TRBD2	-	TRBJ2-3	CSATSGRAGDTQYF	TGCAGCGCAACTAGCGGGAGAGCCGGGGATACGCAGTATTTT
TRBV10-3	TRBD2	-	TRBJ2-2	CAISEIAGANTGELFF	TGTGCCATCAGTGAAATAGCGGGAGCGAACACCGGGGAGCTGTTTTTT
TRBV7-9	-	-	TRBJ1-2	CASSLAGQDYGYTF	TGTGCCAGCAGCTTAGCGGGTCAGGACTATGGCTACACCTTC
TRBV5-1	-	-	TRBJ2-4	CASSLQGGLDIQYF	TGCGCCAGCAGCCTACAGGGGGGGTTAGACATTCAGTACTTC
TRBV2	-	-	TRBJ1-1	CASHVQGVTEAFF	TGTGCCAGCCACGTACAGGGTGTCACTGAAGCTTTCTTT
TRBV7-9	TRBD2	once	TRBJ2-7	CASSSLAGENEQYF	TGTGCCAGCAGCTCACTAGCGGGAGAAAACGAGCAGTACTTC
TRBV6-6	-	-	TRBJ1-4	CASSRGRQNEKLFF	TGTGCCAGCAGTAGGGGACGGCAGAATGAAAAACTGTTTTTT